This T cell receptor beta chain came from a study of shared clonotypes between healthy human individuals. Study conclusions and caveats: Generally, estimated richness proved larger in naive subsets than it did in memory subsets. When compared with the clonotypes that were shared by all four sorted-subset donors, the non-shared clonotypes turned out to have lower generation probabilities.

Naive CD8 cells, CD45RO-negative and positively selected for CCR7, excluded terminally differentiated effector memory CD45RA+ cells. Method: immunoSEQ multiplex PCR; TCRdb's copy keeps in-frame clones and lacks some. The table records about 2.2 million clones, approximately 92% of them present only once. Per germline, CDR1 SGHVS and CDR2 FQNEAQ. J was trimmed by 6 bases and V by 3 bases; bases with no gene match: 22. This CDR3 is 20 amino acids long. As to this clone: No antigen is known for it.

This TCR was recovered from a man aged 18 to 29 in good health. Some clones in this sample may be carry-over from other donors' samples. The sample comprised naive CD8+ T cells from PBMCs. This chain connects TRBV7-8 to TRBJ2-7; 11 bases map to TRBD2. The CDR3 reads CASSFVGFGALAGGPFEQYF. In nucleotides, the CDR3 is TGTGCCAGCAGCTTTGTCGGATTCGGGGCTTTAGCGGGAGGGCCTTTCGAGCAGTACTTC.